This T cell receptor (beta chain) comes out of a study of blood T cell repertoires in COVID-19. Across the study: Specimens from acute and convalescent COVID-19 originated in the United States, Italy and Spain. T cells, B-cell-depleted T cells, or PBMCs supplied cDNA or gDNA.

This CDR3 has 14 residues. CDR1 is MDHEN, CDR2 SYDVKM, per germline. V shed 6 bases and J 7 bases; nucleotides not matched to a gene: 6. Source study methods: Nucleated cell counts were estimated from reference gene primer amplification. The method was immunoSEQ multiplex PCR; TCRdb's version includes in-frame clones alone and lacks a portion of them. The V and J calls and the clone size are those of that table, but D and trimming were determined from the DNA. The sample records about 150,000 clones, under 85% being singletons. This rearrangement joins TRBV28 to TRBJ1-5, with 10 bases aligning to TRBD1. Sequenced input: peripheral blood. This clonotype was obtained from a man aged 50-59 years with active or convalescent COVID-19. As DNA, the CDR3 is TGTGCCAGCAGCACGACAGGGGGCGGACAGCCCCAGCATTTT. Amino acid sequence: CASSTTGGGQPQHF. Variable domain in full (rest from reference TRBV28 and TRBJ1-5): DVKVTQSSRYLVKRTGEKVFLECVQDMDHENMFWYRQDPGLGLRLIYFSYDVKMKEKGDIPEGYSVSREKKERFSLILESASTNQTSMYLCASSTTGGGQPQHFGDGTRLSIL.